This T cell receptor (beta chain) came from a study of blood T cell repertoires in COVID-19. Overall study: T cells, B-cell-depleted T cells, or PBMCs supplied cDNA or gDNA.

Germline V gene data show CDR1 as KGHSH and CDR2 as LQKENI. This CDR3 has 13 amino acids. The V gene lost 4 bases and the J gene lost 1 base, with 6 bases spanning the gap. Study processing details: Reference gene primer amplification yielded estimated nucleated cell counts. Produced via immunoSEQ multiplex PCR; TCRdb's table is partial and in-frame only. V, J and clone size reflect that table, while D and trimming were determined from the DNA. The sample carries around 110,000 clones, about nine tenths recorded once. The chain combines TRBV18 with TRBJ2-3; D ambiguous. Specimen: peripheral blood. The source of this sequence is a human donor with active COVID-19. The donor label of this sample is uncertain. CDR3 sequence: CASSLAGTDTQYF. The DNA of the CDR3 is TGTGCCAGCTCACTCGCGGGCACAGATACGCAGTATTTT.